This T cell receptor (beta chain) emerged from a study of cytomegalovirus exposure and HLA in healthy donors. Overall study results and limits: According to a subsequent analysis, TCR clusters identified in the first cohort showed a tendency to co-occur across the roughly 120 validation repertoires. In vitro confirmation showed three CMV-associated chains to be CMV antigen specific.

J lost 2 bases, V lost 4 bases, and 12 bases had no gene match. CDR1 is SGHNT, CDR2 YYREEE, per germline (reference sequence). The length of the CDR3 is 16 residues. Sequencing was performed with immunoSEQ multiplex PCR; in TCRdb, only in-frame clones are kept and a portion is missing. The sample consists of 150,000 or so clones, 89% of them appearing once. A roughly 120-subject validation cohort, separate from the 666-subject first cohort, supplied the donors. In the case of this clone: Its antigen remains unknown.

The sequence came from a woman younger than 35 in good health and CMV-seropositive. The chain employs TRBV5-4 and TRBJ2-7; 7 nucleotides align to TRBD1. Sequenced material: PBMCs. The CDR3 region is CASSPRSQGVAYEQYF. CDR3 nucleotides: TGTGCCAGCAGCCCCCGATCTCAGGGGGTCGCCTACGAGCAGTACTTC.